This TCR beta chain was documented in a study of blood T cell repertoires in COVID-19. The wider study: Whether acute or convalescent, the COVID-19 samples came from the United States, Italy and Spain. Sources were T cells, B-cell-depleted T cells, or PBMCs; the material itself was cDNA or gDNA.

This CDR3 contains 15 residues. J gave up 2 bases and V 3 bases, and 5 bases lay outside the gene matches. Germline V gene data show CDR1 as KGHSH and CDR2 as LQKENI. The data were produced by immunoSEQ multiplex PCR, yet TCRdb's version contains in-frame clones alone and is incomplete. In the table there are 95,000 to 150,000 clones, around four fifths of which are singletons. This chain connects TRBV18 to TRBJ2-3, with TRBD1 matching over 7 bases. Sequenced: peripheral blood. The receptor's source is a man between 60 and 75 years old with active or convalescent COVID-19. For the CDR3, the DNA is TGTGCCAGCTCACCGGGACAGACCTACACAGATACGCAGTATTTT. Protein sequence: CASSPGQTYTDTQYF.